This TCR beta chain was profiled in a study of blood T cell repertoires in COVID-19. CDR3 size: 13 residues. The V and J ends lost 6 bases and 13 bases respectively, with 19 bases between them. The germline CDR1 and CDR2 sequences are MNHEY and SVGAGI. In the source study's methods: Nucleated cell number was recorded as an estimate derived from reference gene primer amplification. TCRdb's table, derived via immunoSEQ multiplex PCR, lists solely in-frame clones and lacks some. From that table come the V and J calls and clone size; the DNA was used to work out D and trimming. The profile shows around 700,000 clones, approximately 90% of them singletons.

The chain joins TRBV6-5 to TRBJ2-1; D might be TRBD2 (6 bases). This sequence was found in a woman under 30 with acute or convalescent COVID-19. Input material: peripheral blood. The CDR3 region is CASRVGLYASQFF. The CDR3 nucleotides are TGTGCCAGCAGGGTGGGACTTTACGCATCACAGTTCTTC.